This record looks at one TCR beta chain sequence and its context. These data come from a study of blood T cell repertoires in COVID-19. The overall study: Samples of COVID-19 (acute and convalescent) were obtained from the United States, Italy and Spain.

Sequencing was performed with immunoSEQ multiplex PCR; in TCRdb, only in-frame clones are kept and a portion is missing. This table holds approximately 310,000 clones, 80% to 90% found once. Germline V gene data show CDR1 as LNHDA and CDR2 as SQIVND (reference sequence). The CDR3 runs to 11 residues. Trimming cost V 6 bases and J 8 bases, with 7 bases left between them. The source of this sequence is a man aged 25 to 40 who had recovered from COVID-19. V and J are TRBV19 and TRBJ1-4, with TRBD1 as a possible D gene (5 bases). The source material was PBMCs or T cells enriched from blood (not recorded which). The CDR3 DNA sequence: TGTGCCAGTAGCCACAGGGAAAAACTGTTTTTT. Residues: CASSHREKLFF.